The clone carrying this T cell receptor (beta chain) was counted a single time. This sample was taken from a study of blood T cell repertoires in COVID-19. This table comes from immunoSEQ multiplex PCR, and its TCRdb copy is limited to in-frame clones, with some not included. The data hold 150,000 to 200,000 clones, with around 90% observed a single time. Germline V gives CDR1 MRHNA, CDR2 SNTAGT. V was clipped by 8 bases and J by 2 bases, with 15 bases between them. CDR3 length equals 14 residues. This TCR came from a man aged 35 to 55 with acute or convalescent COVID-19. The chain couples TRBV6-4 to TRBJ1-1; D is ambiguous. The sample consisted of peripheral blood. Here the CDR3 DNA reads TGTGCCAGCCGGATGGAGGGAATCAACACTGAAGCTTTCTTT. Its protein is CASRMEGINTEAFF.